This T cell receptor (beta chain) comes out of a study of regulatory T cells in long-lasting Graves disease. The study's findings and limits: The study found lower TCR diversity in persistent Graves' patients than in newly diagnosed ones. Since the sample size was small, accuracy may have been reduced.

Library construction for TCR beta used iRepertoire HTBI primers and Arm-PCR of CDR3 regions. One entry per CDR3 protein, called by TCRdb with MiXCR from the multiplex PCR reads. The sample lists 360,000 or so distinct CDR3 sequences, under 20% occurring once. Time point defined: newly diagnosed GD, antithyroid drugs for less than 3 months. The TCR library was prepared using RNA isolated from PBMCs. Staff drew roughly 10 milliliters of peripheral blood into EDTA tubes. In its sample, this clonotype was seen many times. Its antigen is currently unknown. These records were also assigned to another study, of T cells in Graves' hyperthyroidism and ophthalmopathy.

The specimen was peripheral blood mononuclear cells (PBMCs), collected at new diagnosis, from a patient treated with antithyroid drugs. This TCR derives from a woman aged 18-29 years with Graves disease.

In nucleotides, the CDR3 is TGCAGTGCTAGAGCCCCTAGCGGGGGGGGATTAGGCATTCAGTACTTC. The encoded protein is CSARAPSGGGLGIQYF. V usage is TRBV20-1 and J usage is TRBJ2-4, with 12 nucleotides matching TRBD2. Germline lookup yields CDR1 DFQATT and CDR2 SNEGSKA (reference sequence). The CDR3 loop spans 16 amino acids. J lost 9 bases, V lost 1 base, and 10 bases had no gene match.